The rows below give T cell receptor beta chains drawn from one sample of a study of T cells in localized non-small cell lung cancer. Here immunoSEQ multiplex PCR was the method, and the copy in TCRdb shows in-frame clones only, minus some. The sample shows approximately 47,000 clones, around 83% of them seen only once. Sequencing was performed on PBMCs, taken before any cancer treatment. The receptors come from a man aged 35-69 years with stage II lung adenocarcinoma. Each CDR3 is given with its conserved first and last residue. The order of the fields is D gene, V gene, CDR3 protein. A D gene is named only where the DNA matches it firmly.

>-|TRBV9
CASSPPGRQTAEQYF
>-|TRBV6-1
CASSISLRETQYF
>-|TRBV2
CASSQYLPRGYTF
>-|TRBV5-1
CASSLLRGPYEQYF
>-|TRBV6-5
CASSYMGPTDTQYF
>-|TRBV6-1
CASSGPGPRYEQYF
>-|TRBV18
CASSPLGQSTPGNTIYF
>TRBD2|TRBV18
CASSPTSGSDTQYF
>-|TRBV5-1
CASSPLGSGELFF
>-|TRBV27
CASRGMGGGNYGYTF
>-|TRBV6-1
CASSEAGPHLDGYTF
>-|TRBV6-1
CASSEQQGSGNTIYF
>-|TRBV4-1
CASSQDSPNSPLHF
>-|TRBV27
CASSTPGGIQYF
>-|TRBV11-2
CASSLGGRPNTEAFF
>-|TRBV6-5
CASSYSDSKHQYEQYF
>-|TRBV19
CASSMSGSGHQPQHF
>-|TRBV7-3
CASSPRDGYGYTF
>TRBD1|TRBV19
CASRLQGAHSPLHF
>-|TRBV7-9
CASSLWAKSYNEQFF
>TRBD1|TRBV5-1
CASSFQGAGETQYF
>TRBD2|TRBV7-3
CASSPQAGESYNEQFF
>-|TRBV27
CASSRFLSSNQPQHF
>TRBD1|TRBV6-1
CASSVVRTGGNYGYTF
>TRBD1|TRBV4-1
CASSQLPGTGGVGAFF
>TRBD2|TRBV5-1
CASSDLKKSGGARELFF
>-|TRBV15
CATSRARGGRNQPQHF
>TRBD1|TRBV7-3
CASSPGQGMDTQYF
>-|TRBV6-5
CASSPSLAGDTQYF
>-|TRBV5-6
CASSHGARVGQPQHF
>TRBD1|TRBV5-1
CASSPTGGNYGYTF
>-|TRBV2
CASRRVKLDSGANVLTF
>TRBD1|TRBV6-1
CASSPGTGGYGYTF
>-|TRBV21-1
CASSSTDPDDSGNTIYF
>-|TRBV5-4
CASSFGFTSPETQYF
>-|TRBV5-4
CASTWWEKNDSPLHF
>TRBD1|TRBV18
CASSLLPGGIDQPQHF
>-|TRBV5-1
CASRPGPNYGYTF